The 27 T cell receptor beta chains below come from one sample, sequenced in a study of T-cell memory formation after mild COVID-19. Using its own MiXCR run on the 5' RACE reads, TCRdb lists one record per CDR3 protein. The table includes hundreds of thousands of distinct CDR3 sequences, 15% detected once. The sample consisted of PBMCs or a T cell subset sorted from them (not recorded which). These receptors all stem from an adult woman who had mild COVID-19 (a few samples of this study predate the infection). Cell type and time point are not known.

This clonotype was detected a few times. V is TRBV7-9 and J is TRBJ1-1; D remains unclear. V lost 5 bases and J 10 bases, leaving 11 bases between the germline ends. The CDR3 covers 11 residues. Germline-derived CDR1 and CDR2 are SEHNR and FQNEAQ (reference sequence). The CDR3 is CASSVQTGAFF. The CDR3 DNA reads as TGTGCCAGCAGCGTTCAGACGGGAGCTTTCTTT.

V and J are TRBV5-6 and TRBJ2-1; D gene unclear. V lost 4 bases and J lost 9, with 8 bases in between. Per germline, CDR1 SGHDT and CDR2 YYEEEE. This CDR3 is built from 11 residues. The CDR3 spells CASSLLFEQFF. In DNA, the CDR3 is TGTGCCAGCAGCCTCCTATTTGAGCAGTTCTTC. Filled out from reference TRBV5-6 and TRBJ2-1, the complete variable domain reads DAGVTQSPTHLIKTRGQQVTLRCSPKSGHDTVSWYQQALGQGPQFIFQYYEEEERQRGNFPDRFSGHQFPNYSSELNVNALLLGDSALYLCASSLLFEQFFGPGTRLTVL.

CDR3: CSVVDRLGPQHF. The CDR3 bases are TGCAGCGTTGTAGACAGACTTGGGCCCCAGCATTTT. This rearrangement joins TRBV29-1 to TRBJ1-5; a possible D gene is TRBD1 (5 bases). V was cut by 4 bases and J by 9 bases, with 13 bases left in between. Germline CDR1 SQVTM, CDR2 ANQGSEA. The CDR3 sequence is 12 residues long.

The chain is built from TRBV19 and TRBJ2-1, with TRBD2 matching 11 bases. Germline V lookup: CDR1 LNHDA, CDR2 SQIVND (reference sequence). The CDR3 length is 16 residues. After removal of 4 bases from V and 3 bases from J, the junction contained 5 bases not matched to a gene. CDR3 bases: TGTGCCAGTAGTAACATAGCGGGAGGGGTCTACAATGAGCAGTTCTTC. Protein product: CASSNIAGGVYNEQFF.

CDR3 sequence (DNA): TGTGCCAGCAGCAGGATGATGAACACTGAAGCTTTCTTT. Its protein product is CASSRMMNTEAFF. This chain links TRBV7-2 with TRBJ1-1; D unclear. This CDR3 has 13 residues. The ends were cut back, 5 bases at V and 0 bases at J, with 7 bases in the middle. Germline CDR1 reads SGHTA; CDR2 reads FQGNSA. Based on the CDR3 plus reference TRBV7-2 and TRBJ1-1, the full variable domain is GAGVSQSPSNKVTEKGKDVELRCDPISGHTALYWYRQSLGQGLEFLIYFQGNSAPDKSGLPSDRFSAERTGGSVSTLTIQRTQQEDSAVYLCASSRMMNTEAFFGQGTRLTVV.

There are a few counts of this clonotype. The CDR3 nucleotides are TGTGCCAGCAGTTTACTAGCGGGGGGAGGGACCGGGGAGCTGTTTTTT. Its translation: CASSLLAGGGTGELFF. The chain links TRBV12-3 or TRBV12-4 to TRBJ2-2; 11 bases line up with TRBD2. This CDR3 is 16 amino acids long. Trimming cost V 2 bases and J 5 bases; bases outside gene matches: 4.

This clonotype was counted only a few times. V usage is TRBV7-9 and J usage is TRBJ2-1, with 10 positions matching TRBD2. The CDR3 length is 15 residues. J was trimmed by 4 bases and V by 5 bases; bases with no gene match: 5. Germline V gene sequence: CDR1 SEHNR, CDR2 FQNEAQ (reference sequence). The CDR3 sequence: CASSTRLAGYNEQFF. CDR3 DNA sequence: TGTGCCAGCAGCACGCGACTAGCGGGTTACAATGAGCAGTTCTTC.

The chain links TRBV12-3 or TRBV12-4 to TRBJ1-5; D call uncertain. The germline V and J ends were trimmed by 0 bases and 7 bases, with 13 bases remaining between them. The CDR3 loop spans 15 amino acids. CDR3: CASSLARRLRQPQHF. The CDR3 DNA sequence: TGTGCCAGCAGTTTAGCGCGTAGGTTGAGACAGCCCCAGCATTTT.

This clonotype was recorded a few times. The chain couples TRBV12-3 or TRBV12-4 to TRBJ2-4, with 10 positions matching TRBD2. Germline trimming cut 6 bases from V and 1 base from J; bases unmatched to any gene: 9. The CDR3 is made up of 17 amino acids. For the CDR3, the DNA is TGTGCCAGCAGCTCAGGATTTAGCGGGAGGGCCAAAAACATTCAGTACTTC. It translates to CASSSGFSGRAKNIQYF.

This clonotype was found many times. V usage is TRBV20-1 and J usage is TRBJ2-2, with 9 bases lining up with TRBD2. The CDR3 sequence is 16 residues long. Germline-derived CDR1 and CDR2 are DFQATT and SNEGSKA (reference sequence). V lost 4 bases and J lost 5; bases outside the gene matches: 11. The DNA for the CDR3 is TGCAGTGCTACCCCAACTTGGCGGGGGGGGACCGGGGAGCTGTTTTTT. Translation gives CSATPTWRGGTGELFF.

This clonotype came up a few times. CDR3 coding DNA: TGTGCCAGCAGCTCCCCGGGGGGACAGGGGACTTACTATGGCTACACCTTC. Protein: CASSSPGGQGTYYGYTF. The chain is built from TRBV5-4 and TRBJ1-2; 10 bases align to TRBD1. The CDR3 consists of 17 residues. The germline CDR1 and CDR2 sequences are SGHNT and YYREEE (reference sequence). Losses at the gene ends were 3 bases for V and 3 bases for J; bases not matched to a gene: 11. The full variable domain, its missing parts supplied by reference TRBV5-4 and TRBJ1-2, is ETGVTQSPTHLIKTRGQQVTLRCSSQSGHNTVSWYQQALGQGPQFIFQYYREEENGRGNFPPRFSGLQFPNYSSELNVNALELDDSALYLCASSSPGGQGTYYGYTFGSGTRLTVV.

The sample holds many counts of this clonotype. V is TRBV24-1 and J is TRBJ2-1; 11 positions agree with TRBD2. From germline, CDR1 is KGHDR and CDR2 SFDVKD. Trimming removed 3 bases from V and 8 bases from J; junction bases left unmatched: 11. The CDR3 runs 17 residues. CDR3 coding DNA: TGTGCCACCAGTGATGCCCCCCGGACTAGCGGGCGTGATGAGCAGTTCTTC. Amino acids: CATSDAPRTSGRDEQFF.

The J gene is TRBJ2-7, the V gene TRBV6-5; no definite D call. CDR1 MNHEY and CDR2 SVGAGI come from the germline V gene. Trimming left V 11 bases short and J 1 base short, with 9 bases between. The CDR3 has 11 residues. CDR3 sequence: CAPTGSYEQYF. CDR3 in DNA: TGTGCCCCTACTGGGTCCTACGAGCAGTACTTC.

The chain is built from TRBV25-1 and TRBJ1-2; TRBD1 is a possible D gene (6 bases). Per the germline V gene, CDR1 is MGHDK and CDR2 is SYGVNS. The CDR3 totals 11 residues. Trimming pared 5 bases from V and 8 bases from J, leaving 9 bases between. The CDR3 DNA is TGTGCCAGCAGTCGGGGGCAGGGCTACACCTTC. As protein: CASSRGQGYTF.

The table lists this clonotype with a few counts. The chain is built from TRBV5-1 and TRBJ1-4; the match to TRBD1 covers 9 bases. Germline CDR1 reads SGHRS; CDR2 reads YFSETQ. CDR3 length: 15 residues. V lost 4 bases to trimming and J lost 7 bases; unmatched junction nucleotides: 8. CDR3 sequence reads: CASSLDGTGTEKLFF. Here the CDR3 DNA reads TGCGCCAGCAGCCTTGACGGGACAGGGACTGAAAAACTGTTTTTT.

This clonotype was counted between two and nine times. The chain uses TRBV3-1 and TRBJ2-3; D gene uncertain. There are 13 residues in the CDR3. The germline CDR1 and CDR2 sequences are LGHDT and YNNKEL (reference sequence). Trimming shortened V by 3 bases and J by 4 bases, and 8 bases separated the two germline ends. The CDR3 reads CASSQRGPDTQYF. The CDR3 nucleotides are TGTGCCAGCAGCCAGAGAGGCCCAGATACGCAGTATTTT.

V is TRBV12-3 or TRBV12-4 and J is TRBJ1-2; 8 bases match TRBD1. CDR3 length: 12 residues. Germline trimming cut 8 bases from V and 3 bases from J; bases unmatched to any gene: 2. In DNA, the CDR3 is TGTGCCAGCCTGGACAGGGACTATGGCTACACCTTC. Translation gives CASLDRDYGYTF.

This clonotype was recorded a few times. The J gene is TRBJ1-1, the V gene TRBV20-1; TRBD1 is a possible D gene (6 bases). Trimming removed 5 bases from V and 10 bases from J, with 14 bases in between. Looked up from germline, CDR1 is DFQATT and CDR2 is SNEGSKA (reference sequence). CDR3 length equals 11 residues. CDR3 DNA: TGCAGTGCTCACCAGACAGGTGCAGCTTTCTTT. The encoded protein is CSAHQTGAAFF.

Here the CDR3 DNA reads TGTGCCAGTAAGCCCCTACTACAGGACAGGTTTAATCAGCCCCAGCATTTT. Translation gives CASKPLLQDRFNQPQHF. The rearrangement uses TRBV19 and TRBJ1-5; 7 bases map to TRBD1. Germline CDR1 is LNHDA and CDR2 is SQIVND (reference sequence). This CDR3 region has 17 residues. The V gene end was trimmed by 7 bases and the J gene end by 4 bases; junction bases not matched to a gene: 16.

This clonotype was seen more than once but under ten times. This sequence joins TRBV18 and TRBJ2-1, with TRBD2 matching over 10 bases. With V trimmed by 4 bases and J by 8 bases, 11 bases remained unmatched. The CDR3 is 16 residues long. Per germline, CDR1 KGHSH and CDR2 LQKENI. CDR3 nucleotide sequence: TGTGCCAGCTCACTTGAATGGATAGCGGGAGGCGATGAGCAGTTCTTC. Translating it yields CASSLEWIAGGDEQFF. Full variable domain (missing parts from reference TRBV18 and TRBJ2-1): NAGVMQNPRHLVRRRGQEARLRCSPMKGHSHVYWYRQLPEEGLKFMVYLQKENIIDESGMPKERFSAEFPKEGPSILRIQQVVRGDSAAYFCASSLEWIAGGDEQFFGPGTRLTVL.

This clonotype has more than one count but fewer than ten. The CDR3 DNA follows: TGTGCCAGCAGCCAAGGGGTCCAGGGGGGAGCTGGAAACACCATATATTTT. Amino acids: CASSQGVQGGAGNTIYF. This rearrangement joins TRBV3-1 to TRBJ1-3, with 7 bases matching TRBD1. CDR1 is LGHDT, CDR2 YNNKEL, per germline (reference sequence). The CDR3 consists of 17 residues. V lost 1 base, J lost 2 bases, and 8 bases stayed unmatched.

Ten or more counts support this clonotype. The chain joins TRBV3-1 to TRBJ2-3; the match to TRBD1 covers 7 bases. This CDR3 contains 15 residues. The germline V gene has CDR1 LGHDT and CDR2 YNNKEL (reference sequence). Trimming removed 4 bases from V and 3 bases from J; junction bases left unmatched: 7. The CDR3 loop reads CASSPGGRWTDTQYF. DNA of the CDR3: TGTGCCAGCAGCCCAGGGGGAAGGTGGACAGATACGCAGTATTTT.

The rearrangement uses TRBV5-4 and TRBJ2-1; possibly TRBD1 for D (6 bases). Trimming left V 4 bases short and J 12 bases short, with 14 bases between. The CDR3 spans 12 residues. The germline V gene encodes CDR1 SGHNT and CDR2 YYREEE (reference sequence). In DNA, the CDR3 is TGTGCCAGCAGCCTTACAGGGTCTGGGCAGTTCTTC. Translating gives CASSLTGSGQFF.

This clonotype was seen a few times. The chain combines TRBV5-6 with TRBJ2-2; 11 nucleotides agree with TRBD2. Germline CDR1 is SGHDT and CDR2 is YYEEEE. The CDR3 is made up of 16 amino acids. V shed 2 bases, J shed 5 bases, and the junction held 5 bases outside the gene matches. CDR3 DNA sequence: TGTGCCAGCAGCTTAGACACTAGCGGGAGAACCGGGGAGCTGTTTTTT. Protein: CASSLDTSGRTGELFF.

The CDR3 region has the DNA TGTGCCACCAGTGCCGGGACAGGGGGCACAAAGACCCAGTACTTC. It codes for CATSAGTGGTKTQYF. The chain recombines TRBV24-1 with TRBJ2-5; 12 nucleotides match TRBD1. Looked up from germline, CDR1 is KGHDR and CDR2 is SFDVKD. With V trimmed by 5 bases and J by 6 bases, 6 bases remained unmatched. The CDR3 contains 15 residues.

The chain combines TRBV7-9 with TRBJ1-1; 8 bases line up with TRBD1. The V segment lost 2 bases and the J segment 7 bases; nucleotides outside the gene matches: 21. The CDR3 loop spans 19 amino acids. Germline V lookup: CDR1 SEHNR, CDR2 FQNEAQ (reference sequence). The CDR3 protein is CASSLPDRQGAALTFEAFF. The DNA of the CDR3 is TGTGCCAGCAGCTTACCCGATCGGCAGGGGGCCGCCCTAACATTTGAAGCTTTCTTT.

The genes are TRBV3-1 and TRBJ2-7, with 8 bases that match TRBD2. Germline assignment: CDR1 LGHDT and CDR2 YNNKEL (reference sequence). CDR3 length: 14 amino acids. The V segment lost 4 bases and the J segment 7 bases; nucleotides outside the gene matches: 9. In nucleotides, the CDR3 is TGTGCCAGCAGCCCCCGGGGGGGACGGCGGGAGCAGTACTTC. This sequence encodes CASSPRGGRREQYF.